A selection of T cell receptor beta chains follows, all from one sample in a study of radiotherapy plus CTLA-4 blockade in lung cancer. Measured with immunoSEQ multiplex PCR; TCRdb has only the in-frame clones, and not every one. The data show 75,000 to 100,000 clones, roughly 88% seen once. The source material was peripheral blood, sampled from a patient treated with radiotherapy plus ipilimumab. These receptors were taken from a human donor with non-small cell lung cancer that progressed on radiotherapy plus ipilimumab. CDR3s include the opening cysteine and the closing phenylalanine or tryptophan. The order of the fields is D gene, J gene, V gene, CDR3 protein, CDR3 DNA. The D gene is left open where the match is weak.

D: TRBD1
J: TRBJ2-7
V: TRBV27
CDR3: CASSFRGSYEQYF
DNA: TGTGCCAGCAGTTTCAGGGGGAGCTACGAGCAGTACTTC

D: -
J: TRBJ2-1
V: TRBV9
CDR3: CASSLANEQFF
DNA: TGTGCCAGCAGCCTAGCAAATGAGCAGTTCTTC

D: TRBD2
J: TRBJ2-2
V: TRBV13
CDR3: CASSWLAGGKTGELFF
DNA: TGTGCCAGCAGCTGGCTAGCGGGAGGAAAGACCGGGGAGCTGTTTTTT

D: TRBD1
J: TRBJ1-2
V: TRBV15
CDR3: CATSRQGAVYGYTF
DNA: TGTGCCACCAGCAGACAGGGGGCTGTATATGGCTACACCTTC

D: -
J: TRBJ2-7
V: TRBV6-6
CDR3: CASTPGNPPYEQYF
DNA: TGTGCCAGCACACCGGGGAACCCCCCCTACGAGCAGTACTTC

D: TRBD1
J: TRBJ1-1
V: TRBV13
CDR3: CASSSQGASKGTEAFF
DNA: TGTGCCAGCAGCTCCCAGGGGGCCTCAAAGGGCACTGAAGCTTTCTTT

D: -
J: TRBJ1-2
V: TRBV6-1
CDR3: CASRQGGGYTF
DNA: TGTGCCAGCAGGCAGGGTGGTGGCTACACCTTC

D: -
J: TRBJ1-1
V: TRBV10-1
CDR3: CASSDRMNTEAFF
DNA: TGCGCCAGCAGTGATCGGATGAACACTGAAGCTTTCTTT

D: -
J: TRBJ1-1
V: TRBV11-3
CDR3: CASSLVEAMNTEAFF
DNA: TGTGCCAGCAGCTTAGTGGAGGCAATGAACACTGAAGCTTTCTTT

D: -
J: TRBJ1-1
V: TRBV5-1
CDR3: CASSPTSRAGIGEAFF
DNA: TGCGCCAGCAGCCCCACCTCCCGGGCAGGGATTGGTGAAGCTTTCTTT

D: -
J: TRBJ2-7
V: TRBV2
CDR3: CASTRSSYEQYF
DNA: TGTGCCAGCACCCGGAGCTCCTACGAGCAGTACTTC

D: -
J: TRBJ2-3
V: TRBV10-3
CDR3: CAISGLDTQYF
DNA: TGTGCCATCAGTGGCCTAGATACGCAGTATTTT